This T cell receptor beta chain derives from a study of shared clonotypes between healthy human individuals. The CDR3 is 15 amino acids. CDR1 and CDR2 (germline): MNHNS, SASEGT. V shed 11 bases, J shed 2 bases, and the junction held 8 bases outside the gene matches. Assay used: immunoSEQ multiplex PCR; TCRdb lists only in-frame clones, some missing. The sample carries about 480,000 clones, about 75% recorded once. Sequenced input: PBMCs. The sequence was collected from a woman aged 40-49 years in good health. Some clones in this sample may be carry-over from other donors' samples. The chain carries TRBV6-1 and TRBJ2-5, with 13 positions matching TRBD2. The CDR3 region has the DNA TGTGCCTCTTGGACTAGCGGGAGAGGGCAAGAGACCCAGTACTTC. Translating gives CASWTSGRGQETQYF.